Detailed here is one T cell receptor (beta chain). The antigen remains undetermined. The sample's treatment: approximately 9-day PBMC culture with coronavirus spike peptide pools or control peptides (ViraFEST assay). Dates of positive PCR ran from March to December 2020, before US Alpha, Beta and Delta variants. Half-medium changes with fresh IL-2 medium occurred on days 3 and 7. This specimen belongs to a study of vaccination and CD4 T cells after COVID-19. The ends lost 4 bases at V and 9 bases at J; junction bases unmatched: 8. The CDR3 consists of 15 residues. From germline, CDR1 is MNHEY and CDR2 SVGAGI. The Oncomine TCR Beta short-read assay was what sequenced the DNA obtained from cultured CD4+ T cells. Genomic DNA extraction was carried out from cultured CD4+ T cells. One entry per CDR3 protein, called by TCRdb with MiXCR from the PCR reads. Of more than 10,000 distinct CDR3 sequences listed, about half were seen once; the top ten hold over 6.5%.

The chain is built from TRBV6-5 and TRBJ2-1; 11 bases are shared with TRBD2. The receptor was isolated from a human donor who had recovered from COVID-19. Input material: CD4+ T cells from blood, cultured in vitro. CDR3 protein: CASSSTETSGTEQFF. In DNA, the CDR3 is TGTGCCAGCAGTTCGACCGAGACTAGCGGGACTGAGCAGTTCTTC.